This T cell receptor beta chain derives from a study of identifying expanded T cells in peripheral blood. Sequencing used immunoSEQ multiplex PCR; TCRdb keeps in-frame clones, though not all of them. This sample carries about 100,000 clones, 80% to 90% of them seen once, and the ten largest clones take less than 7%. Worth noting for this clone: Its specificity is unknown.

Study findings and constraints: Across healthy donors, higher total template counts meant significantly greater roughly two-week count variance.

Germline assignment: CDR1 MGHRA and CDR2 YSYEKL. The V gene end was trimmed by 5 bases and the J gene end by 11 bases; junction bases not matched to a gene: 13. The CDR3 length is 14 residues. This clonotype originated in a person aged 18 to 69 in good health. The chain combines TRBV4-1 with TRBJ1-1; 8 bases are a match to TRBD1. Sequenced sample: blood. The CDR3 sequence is CASSSQGGGQWAFF. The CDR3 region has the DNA TGCGCCAGCAGCTCACAGGGGGGGGGCCAGTGGGCTTTCTTT.